This TCR beta chain emerged from a study of blood T cell repertoires in COVID-19. The overall study: Italy, Spain and the United States were the sources of the convalescent and acute COVID-19 samples. PBMCs, B-cell-depleted T cells, or T cells provided the cDNA or gDNA that made up the material.

Original processing notes: Nucleated cell counts were estimated from reference gene primer amplification. Repertoires were generated with immunoSEQ multiplex PCR, while TCRdb's copy carries only in-frame clones and drops some. The V and J calls and clone size are taken from that table; D and trimming were inferred from the DNA. The sample has tens of thousands of clones; 88% are singletons. After removal of 3 bases from V and 6 bases from J, the junction contained 16 bases not matched to a gene. Germline loops: CDR1 DFQATT, CDR2 SNEGSKA (reference sequence). The CDR3 consists of 16 residues. The chain recombines TRBV20-1 with TRBJ2-7; TRBD1 matches at 8 bases. Sequencing was performed on peripheral blood. This TCR was sampled from a man aged 55 to 70 with acute or convalescent COVID-19. The CDR3: CSASAAFGTGPSEQYF. CDR3 DNA sequence: TGCAGTGCTAGTGCTGCGTTTGGGACAGGACCCTCCGAGCAGTACTTC.